The 25 T cell receptor beta chains below all came from one sample that was sequenced in a study of monozygotic twins with inflammatory bowel disease. From the 5' RACE reads, TCRdb lists one entry per CDR3 protein and no DNA. The specimen's table records just over 300,000 distinct CDR3 sequences. The sample comprised blood. The receptors here all came from a human donor with ulcerative colitis or Crohn's disease, or a healthy co-twin of an affected twin (not recorded which).

The J gene is TRBJ2-3, the V gene TRBV7-2; TCRdb selects TRBD2, and the lack of DNA leaves this call unchecked. Germline CDR1 SGHTA, CDR2 FQGNSA. The CDR3 is 16 amino acids. The CDR3 spells CASSTGRSGGADTQYF.

CDR3 region: CASSIQGGSYEQYF. The rearrangement links TRBV19 to TRBJ2-7; TCRdb picks TRBD1, but there is no DNA to check that call. The CDR3 totals 14 residues. In germline, CDR1 is LNHDA, CDR2 SQIVND (reference sequence).

This chain joins TRBV9 and TRBJ2-3; TCRdb's D gene call, TRBD2, goes unchecked for lack of DNA. Germline loops: CDR1 SGDLS, CDR2 YYNGEE. This CDR3 has 16 amino acids. The CDR3 sequence: CASSSHPAGVGDTQYF.

The V gene is TRBV5-1, the J gene TRBJ2-1; TCRdb proposes TRBD1, but this gene call is untestable without DNA. This CDR3 has 15 residues. In germline, CDR1 is SGHRS, CDR2 YFSETQ. The CDR3 region is CASSFQGQGINEQFF.

The V gene is TRBV11-2, the J gene TRBJ2-1; TCRdb indicates TRBD2, and absent DNA this call remains unverified. This CDR3 contains 16 residues. Germline V CDR1 and CDR2: SGHAT, FQNNGV. The CDR3 region is CASSLGASGSSNEQFF.

The chain joins TRBV15 to TRBJ2-7; TCRdb selects TRBD1, and the lack of DNA leaves this call unchecked. Germline V gives CDR1 LNHNV, CDR2 YYDKDF (reference sequence). This CDR3 has 15 residues. The CDR3 spells CATSANPTGTYEQYF.

CDR3: CSVGAGATDTQYF. The rearrangement joins TRBV29-1 to TRBJ2-3; the D call of TRBD1 rests on TCRdb alone, since no DNA is present to check it. This CDR3 is built from 13 residues. Germline V gene lookup returns CDR1 SQVTM and CDR2 ANQGSEA.

This chain uses TRBV12-3 or TRBV12-4 with TRBJ2-7; TCRdb picks TRBD1, but there is no DNA to check that call. The CDR3 runs 15 residues. The chain's CDR3 is CASSRWDRGSYEQYF.

The chain employs TRBV20-1 and TRBJ2-2. The germline V gene encodes CDR1 DFQATT and CDR2 SNEGSKA (reference sequence). The CDR3 consists of 12 residues. The CDR3 reads CSAPPLTGELFF.

The chain is built from TRBV5-1 and TRBJ2-5; TCRdb's D call of TRBD2 is untestable without DNA. The CDR3 is made up of 13 amino acids. Germline CDR1 is SGHRS and CDR2 is YFSETQ. The CDR3 loop reads CASSRLVLETQYF.

The CDR3 sequence is CASSQSTGSNTEAFF. J is TRBJ1-1 and V is TRBV4-2; TCRdb selects TRBD1, and the lack of DNA leaves this call unchecked. Looked up from germline, CDR1 is LGHNA and CDR2 is YNFKEQ. CDR3 size: 15 residues.

The genes are TRBV18 and TRBJ2-7; there is no DNA to check the TCRdb D call of TRBD1. The germline CDR1 and CDR2 sequences are KGHSH and LQKENI. The CDR3 contains 16 residues. CDR3 residues: CASSPRSDRASSEQYF.

The genes are TRBV4-3 and TRBJ2-3. The CDR3 is made up of 17 amino acids. Germline V gene data show CDR1 as LGHNA and CDR2 as YSLEER. CDR3: CASSQDGSHTSTDTQYF.

The genes are TRBV5-1 and TRBJ1-1; checking the TCRdb D call of TRBD1 is not possible without DNA. The CDR3 contains 14 residues. Germline CDR1 reads SGHRS; CDR2 reads YFSETQ. The CDR3 here is CASSWWDSNTEAFF.

The V and J genes are TRBV7-2 and TRBJ2-5; absent DNA, TCRdb's TRBD1 call cannot be checked. The CDR3 runs to 17 residues. Germline V lookup: CDR1 SGHTA, CDR2 FQGNSA. The CDR3 sequence is CASSRRAGQGPQETQYF.

This chain connects TRBV29-1 to TRBJ2-4; TCRdb's assignment of TRBD1 cannot be checked, as there is no DNA. The CDR3 is made up of 14 amino acids. CDR1 and CDR2 (germline): SQVTM, ANQGSEA. CDR3 sequence: CSVGQGASKNIQYF.

This chain links TRBV28 with TRBJ1-3; the D call from TCRdb, TRBD1, cannot be confirmed without DNA. The length of the CDR3 is 14 residues. Germline V lookup: CDR1 MDHEN, CDR2 SYDVKM. This CDR3 reads CASRNQGGGNTIYF.

This chain links TRBV6-2 or TRBV6-3 with TRBJ1-6; TCRdb's D call, TRBD1, is unchecked because there is no DNA. The CDR3 covers 13 residues. Germline V CDR1 and CDR2: MNHEY, SVGEGT. The CDR3 protein is CASSPPGASPLHF.

V and J are TRBV5-1 and TRBJ2-5; as DNA is missing, the TRBD1 call by TCRdb cannot be tested. Germline CDR1 and CDR2: SGHRS and YFSETQ. CDR3 length: 13 residues. CDR3 residues: CASSPGQTETQYF.

The CDR3 sequence is CASSLLPGTSTDTQYF. The genes are TRBV5-1 and TRBJ2-3; TCRdb's D gene call, TRBD1, goes unchecked for lack of DNA. The CDR3 consists of 16 residues. CDR1 SGHRS and CDR2 YFSETQ come from the germline V gene.

The V call is TRBV20-1, the J call TRBJ1-5. Germline V gives CDR1 DFQATT, CDR2 SNEGSKA (reference sequence). This CDR3 comprises 13 residues. The CDR3 protein is CSASLGVGQPQHF.

The V call is TRBV9, the J call TRBJ2-6; TCRdb names TRBD1, which stays unverified in the absence of DNA. The CDR3 loop spans 17 amino acids. Germline-derived CDR1 and CDR2 are SGDLS and YYNGEE. CDR3: CASSVGGGLSGANVLTF.

The CDR3 reads CASSFTSGPETQYF. The chain has TRBV11-2 and TRBJ2-5; TCRdb's assignment of TRBD2 cannot be checked, as there is no DNA. Germline V gene data show CDR1 as SGHAT and CDR2 as FQNNGV. CDR3 length equals 14 residues.

The chain joins TRBV5-1 to TRBJ2-5; TCRdb's D gene call, TRBD1, goes unchecked for lack of DNA. The CDR3 consists of 13 residues. CDR1 and CDR2 (germline): SGHRS, YFSETQ. Here the CDR3 reads CASSFTGQETQYF.

V is TRBV6-2 or TRBV6-3 and J is TRBJ2-7. Germline CDR1 reads MNHEY; CDR2 reads SVGEGT. The CDR3 runs to 13 residues. CDR3 residues: CASSYGFTYEQYF.